The 30 T cell receptor beta chains in this list originate from one sample, sequenced in a study of T cell responses to AZD1222 COVID-19 vaccine. The repertoire was sequenced with immunoSEQ multiplex PCR; TCRdb's copy has only in-frame clones and lacks some. The sample records roughly 150,000 clones, about 90% being singletons. Sequencing was performed on peripheral blood, taken 28 days after the second AZD1222 dose. The source is an adult who received the AZD1222 COVID-19 vaccine.

J is TRBJ1-1 and V is TRBV6-5; D perhaps matches TRBD1 (5 bases). CDR1 is MNHEY, CDR2 SVGAGI, per germline. CDR3 length: 15 amino acids. V was pared by 5 bases and J by 0 bases, with 13 bases between. The CDR3 DNA is TGTGCCAGCAGTCTCCAGGGTGATATGAACACTGAAGCTTTCTTT. It translates to CASSLQGDMNTEAFF.

The chain carries TRBV10-3 and TRBJ2-5; D is perhaps TRBD1 (6 bases). The V gene's germline CDR1 is ENHRY and CDR2 SYGVKD. Trimming stripped 4 bases from V and 2 bases from J, with 14 bases between. CDR3 size: 15 residues. The CDR3 protein is CAISVGQRVQETQYF. CDR3 DNA sequence: TGTGCCATCAGTGTAGGACAGCGAGTACAAGAGACCCAGTACTTC.

The chain combines TRBV3-1 (or the pseudogene TRBV3-2) with TRBJ1-2; D is ambiguous. V shed 1 base and J shed 7 bases, with 7 bases lying between them. This CDR3 has 12 amino acids. CDR1 and CDR2 (germline): LGHDT, YNNKEL (reference sequence). The CDR3 coding sequence is TGTGCCAGCAGCCAAGGGAAGGGTGGCTACACCTTC. As protein: CASSQGKGGYTF.

The chain recombines TRBV5-6 with TRBJ1-4; D call uncertain. In germline, CDR1 is SGHDT, CDR2 YYEEEE. This CDR3 is 14 amino acids long. Trimming stripped 1 base from V and 5 bases from J, with 9 bases between. In nucleotides, the CDR3 is TGTGCCAGCAGCTTGCGGGTTGTCAATGAAAAACTGTTTTTT. It encodes CASSLRVVNEKLFF.

This rearrangement joins TRBV5-8 to TRBJ1-5; D perhaps matches TRBD1 (6 bases). The ends were cut back, 0 bases at V and 8 bases at J, with 15 bases in the middle. Germline V gene data show CDR1 as SGHTS and CDR2 as YDEGEE. The CDR3 consists of 15 residues. CDR3 residues: CASSLGRRGNEPQHF. The CDR3 DNA reads as TGTGCCAGCAGCTTGGGGCGCAGGGGTAACGAGCCCCAGCATTTT.

CDR3 amino acids: CASSPEGSYNEQFF. CDR3 in DNA: TGTGCCAGCTCCCCGGAGGGGTCCTACAATGAGCAGTTCTTC. The genes are TRBV6-4 and TRBJ2-1, with D possibly TRBD2 on 6 matching bases. The ends were cut back, 8 bases at V and 1 base at J, with 12 bases in the middle. The germline V gene has CDR1 MRHNA and CDR2 SNTAGT. The CDR3 runs 14 residues.

J is TRBJ2-6 and V is TRBV19; D gene uncertain. Trimming cost V 3 bases and J 3 bases, with 9 bases left between them. The CDR3 contains 15 residues. In germline, CDR1 is LNHDA, CDR2 SQIVND (reference sequence). The CDR3 coding sequence is TGTGCCAGTAGTATGAGGCCGGTTGGGGCCAACGTCCTGACTTTC. Encoded protein: CASSMRPVGANVLTF.

J is TRBJ1-2 and V is TRBV28; perhaps TRBD1 as D (6 bases). Germline CDR1 and CDR2: MDHEN and SYDVKM. The CDR3 runs to 14 residues. Trimming shortened V by 8 bases and J by 8 bases, and 21 bases separated the two germline ends. The CDR3 coding sequence is TGTGCCAGCTCTACGCAGGCTTCTCAGGGGGGCTACACCTTC. Residues: CASSTQASQGGYTF.

This clone was found a few times. CDR3 in DNA: TGTGCCAGCAGCTTAGGGGACAGGAACTACGAGCAGTACTTC. The encoded protein is CASSLGDRNYEQYF. The gene calls are TRBV7-9 and TRBJ2-7; 8 nucleotides match TRBD1. Germline V lookup: CDR1 SEHNR, CDR2 FQNEAQ (reference sequence). The CDR3 extends over 14 amino acids. V was pared by 1 base and J by 3 bases, with 2 bases of the junction left unmatched. Full variable domain (missing parts from reference TRBV7-9 and TRBJ2-7): DTGVSQNPRHKITKRGQNVTFRCDPISEHNRLYWYRQTLGQGPEFLTYFQNEAQLEKSRLLSDRFSAERPKGSFSTLEIQRTEQGDSAMYLCASSLGDRNYEQYFGPGTRLTVT.

The gene calls are TRBV19 and TRBJ1-1; the D is unclear. V lost 3 bases and J 1 base, leaving 6 bases between the germline ends. This CDR3 spans 13 amino acids. Germline V gene sequence: CDR1 LNHDA, CDR2 SQIVND (reference sequence). CDR3 sequence reads: CASSMNWNTEAFF. Written as DNA, the CDR3 is TGTGCCAGTAGTATGAATTGGAACACTGAAGCTTTCTTT.

The V gene is TRBV7-2, the J gene TRBJ2-2; TRBD1 matches at 8 bases. This CDR3 contains 15 residues. Germline-derived CDR1 and CDR2 are SGHTA and FQGNSA. Trimming removed 0 bases from V and 6 bases from J; junction bases left unmatched: 3. The CDR3 DNA reads TGTGCCAGCAGCTTAGCGATACAGGGGGCCGGGGAGCTGTTTTTT. This translates into CASSLAIQGAGELFF.

CDR3 loop: CASREKGGISTDTQYF. DNA for the CDR3: TGTGCCAGCAGAGAAAAGGGGGGGATTAGCACAGATACGCAGTATTTT. V and J are TRBV6-6 and TRBJ2-3; the D gene is possibly TRBD2 (7 bases). Germline CDR1 and CDR2: MNHNY and SVGAGI (reference sequence). The CDR3 is made up of 16 amino acids. With 6 bases removed from V and 0 bases from J, the gap between germline ends came to 16 bases.

The chain carries TRBV28 and TRBJ1-2, with TRBD1 as a possible D gene (6 bases). The germline gives CDR1 MDHEN, CDR2 SYDVKM. Trimming stripped 10 bases from V and 4 bases from J, with 16 bases between. The CDR3 contains 13 residues. DNA for the CDR3: TGTGCCACCCTCGAGACAGGAACCTATGGCTACACCTTC. Protein product: CATLETGTYGYTF.

The chain has TRBV5-8 and TRBJ2-2; D perhaps matches TRBD2 (5 bases). Deletions cut 5 bases from V and 0 bases from J, with 17 bases between. Germline CDR1 SGHTS, CDR2 YDEGEE. The CDR3 extends over 17 amino acids. The CDR3: CASSRGQPDANTGELFF. CDR3 in DNA: TGTGCCAGCAGTCGCGGGCAGCCTGACGCGAACACCGGGGAGCTGTTTTTT.

The chain carries TRBV5-1 and TRBJ2-1; 15 nucleotides match TRBD2. Germline V gene lookup returns CDR1 SGHRS and CDR2 YFSETQ. The V segment lost 7 bases and the J segment 0 bases; nucleotides outside the gene matches: 11. The CDR3 has 19 amino acids. This chain's CDR3 is CASSGTSGGPQSSYNEQFF. CDR3 DNA: TGCGCCAGCTCAGGGACTAGCGGGGGGCCTCAGAGCTCCTACAATGAGCAGTTCTTC.

This clone was picked up one time. The rearrangement links TRBV2 to TRBJ1-5; 8 nucleotides agree with TRBD1. CDR3 length: 13 residues. Germline V gene sequence: CDR1 SNHLY, CDR2 FYNNEI. J lost 6 bases, V lost 7 bases, and 5 bases had no gene match. The CDR3 DNA reads as TGTGCCAGCACAGGGGGCGCCGGTCAGCCCCAGCATTTT. Translated, it gives CASTGGAGQPQHF.

The chain recombines TRBV6-4 with TRBJ2-7, with D perhaps being TRBD1 or TRBD2 (5 bases each). The CDR3 sequence is 14 residues long. Deletions cut 3 bases from V and 2 bases from J, with 11 bases between. In germline, CDR1 is MRHNA, CDR2 SNTAGT. CDR3 DNA sequence: TGTGCCAGCAGTGATGGGGGAATTACCTACGAGCAGTACTTC. It yields the protein CASSDGGITYEQYF.

CDR3 in DNA: TGTGCCAGCAGCTTAGGCCCGACTAGGGGACAAGAGACCCAGTACTTC. Translating it yields CASSLGPTRGQETQYF. The V call is TRBV7-9, the J call TRBJ2-5; weak D call: TRBD2 (6 bases). The length of the CDR3 is 16 residues. CDR1 and CDR2 from the germline V gene are SEHNR and FQNEAQ (reference sequence). Trimming cost V 1 base and J 2 bases, with 14 bases left between them.

About this clone: Other DNA sequences in this sample translate to the same CDR3. This chain joins TRBV5-8 and TRBJ1-5; D ambiguous. This CDR3 has 14 residues. Germline CDR1 SGHTS, CDR2 YDEGEE. Trimming left V 3 bases short and J 0 bases short, with 7 bases between. The CDR3 spells CASSWTDSNQPQHF. DNA for the CDR3: TGTGCCAGCAGCTGGACTGATAGCAATCAGCCCCAGCATTTT.

This rearrangement joins TRBV14 to TRBJ2-7, with 10 bases that match TRBD1. The CDR3 totals 15 residues. CDR1 SGHDN and CDR2 FVKESK come from the germline V gene. V shed 5 bases, J shed 2 bases, and the junction held 6 bases outside the gene matches. CDR3 coding DNA: TGTGCCAGCAGCTTACCCGGGACAGGGGCCTACGAGCAGTACTTC. This encodes CASSLPGTGAYEQYF.

The rearrangement uses TRBV6-5 and TRBJ2-3, with D perhaps being TRBD1 or TRBD2 (5 bases each). Germline lookup yields CDR1 MNHEY and CDR2 SVGAGI. This CDR3 comprises 14 residues. Trimming took off 6 bases at V and 2 bases at J, with 12 bases between the two ends. This chain's CDR3 is CASRNGAFTDTQYF. The CDR3 bases are TGTGCCAGCAGGAACGGGGCATTCACAGATACGCAGTATTTT.

The chain couples TRBV18 to TRBJ2-5; a possible D gene is TRBD1 (6 bases). Trimming stripped 4 bases from V and 5 bases from J, with 17 bases between. There are 15 residues in the CDR3. The germline gives CDR1 KGHSH, CDR2 LQKENI. The CDR3 DNA is TGTGCCAGCTCACTCCGACAGGATACTAGGGAGACCCAGTACTTC. Translated, it gives CASSLRQDTRETQYF.

The chain carries TRBV5-1 and TRBJ1-1; a possible D gene is TRBD1 (5 bases). This CDR3 comprises 16 residues. V dropped 3 bases and J dropped 6 bases, with 21 bases sitting between them. CDR1 is SGHRS and CDR2 is YFSETQ in the germline V gene. CDR3 bases: TGCGCCAGCAGCTCCTTCTTCGGGACGCCGGGGGCTGAAGCTTTCTTT. Translating gives CASSSFFGTPGAEAFF.

Concerning this clone itself: Within the sample, other DNA sequences also encode this same CDR3. CDR3 DNA: TGTGCCAGCAGCCTCTCACGGAACACTGAAGCTTTCTTT. Protein: CASSLSRNTEAFF. The J gene is TRBJ1-1, the V gene TRBV6-5, with D uncertain. The CDR3 covers 13 residues. Germline-derived CDR1 and CDR2 are MNHEY and SVGAGI. V was cut by 6 bases and J by 1 base, with 9 bases left in between.

The chain combines TRBV10-2 with TRBJ2-1; 7 bases map to TRBD2. CDR3 length: 13 amino acids. Germline CDR1 reads WSHSY; CDR2 reads SAAADI. The ends lost 11 bases at V and 4 bases at J; junction bases unmatched: 8. DNA for the CDR3: TGCGCCGTTCATGGCGGGGGATACAATGAGCAGTTCTTC. Protein product: CAVHGGGYNEQFF.

The chain combines TRBV2 with TRBJ2-7; either TRBD1 or TRBD2 may supply D (7 bases each). Trimming removed 0 bases from V and 0 bases from J, with 21 bases in between. Germline V CDR1 and CDR2: SNHLY, FYNNEI. CDR3 size: 19 residues. CDR3 DNA: TGTGCCAGCAGTGAAGCCAGGGGGGGACACAGTATCGGCTCCTACGAGCAGTACGTC. Translated, it gives CASSEARGGHSIGSYEQYV.

The rearrangement links TRBV7-8 to TRBJ1-1, with D maybe TRBD1 (6 bases). CDR1 and CDR2 from the germline V gene are SGHVS and FQNEAQ. The V end lost 5 bases, the J end lost 5 bases, and 12 bases lay between the germline ends. The CDR3 is made up of 13 amino acids. The DNA of the CDR3 is TGTGCCAGCAGCAACAGGGAGGGGACTGAAGCTTTCTTT. It is translated as CASSNREGTEAFF.

This clone was counted once. This chain uses TRBV5-4 with TRBJ2-3; D is unresolved. The V and J ends lost 3 bases and 2 bases respectively, with 10 bases between them. CDR3 length: 14 amino acids. From germline, CDR1 is SGHNT and CDR2 YYREEE (reference sequence). As DNA, the CDR3 is TGTGCCAGCAGCTCCCTGGCGACCACAGATACGCAGTATTTT. This gives the protein CASSSLATTDTQYF.

This rearrangement joins TRBV28 to TRBJ1-5; a possible D gene is TRBD1 (5 bases). The germline V gene encodes CDR1 MDHEN and CDR2 SYDVKM. The CDR3 consists of 12 residues. V dropped 10 bases and J dropped 9 bases, with 16 bases sitting between them. This CDR3 reads CATFRAGMPQHF. The DNA for the CDR3 is TGTGCCACCTTCAGGGCCGGTATGCCCCAGCATTTT. The full variable domain, its missing parts supplied by reference TRBV28 and TRBJ1-5, is DVKVTQSSRYLVKRTGEKVFLECVQDMDHENMFWYRQDPGLGLRLIYFSYDVKMKEKGDIPEGYSVSREKKERFSLILESASTNQTSMYLCATFRAGMPQHFGDGTRLSIL.

The chain carries TRBV27 and TRBJ2-2, with D hard to call. Between the trimmed V and J ends, which lost 7 bases and 3 bases, there was a span of 12 bases. Germline V lookup: CDR1 MNHEY, CDR2 SMNVEV (reference sequence). There are 14 residues in the CDR3. The DNA for the CDR3 is TGTGCCAGCAAGACTTGGATGGACACCGGGGAGCTGTTTTTT. The encoded protein is CASKTWMDTGELFF.